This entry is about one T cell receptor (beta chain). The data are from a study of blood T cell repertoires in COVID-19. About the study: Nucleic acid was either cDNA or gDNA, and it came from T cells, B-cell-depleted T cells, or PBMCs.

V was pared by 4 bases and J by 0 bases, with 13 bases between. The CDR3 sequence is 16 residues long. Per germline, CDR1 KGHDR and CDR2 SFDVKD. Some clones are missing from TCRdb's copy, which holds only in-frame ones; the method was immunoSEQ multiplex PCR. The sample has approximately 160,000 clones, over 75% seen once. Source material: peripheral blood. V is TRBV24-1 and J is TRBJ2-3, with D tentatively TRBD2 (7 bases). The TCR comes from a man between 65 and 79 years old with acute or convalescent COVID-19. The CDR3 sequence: CATSDPRGASTDTQYF. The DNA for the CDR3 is TGTGCCACCAGTGACCCCCGGGGGGCAAGCACAGATACGCAGTATTTT.